Shown below are 32 T cell receptor beta chains from a single sample sequenced in a study of CD8 T cells in ankylosing spondylitis. General study findings and limits: What appeared characteristic of ankylosing spondylitis blood was a TCR beta motif of several highly homologous variants.

TCRdb recomputed calls from the 5' RACE reads with MiXCR, one row per CDR3 protein. This sample has 220,000 or so distinct CDR3 sequences, with around 16% found just once. The antigens of these receptors remain unknown. The sample taken for sequencing was blood, either unsorted or a sorted T cell fraction (not recorded which). The receptors come from a male donor with ankylosing spondylitis.

The rearrangement links TRBV2 to TRBJ2-5; a possible D gene is TRBD2 (5 bases). V was trimmed by 7 bases and J by 2 bases, leaving 17 bases between them. The CDR3 contains 15 residues. Germline V gene data show CDR1 as SNHLY and CDR2 as FYNNEI. DNA of the CDR3: TGTGCCAGCACTGGAGGAAGGGCGGTACAAGAGACCCAGTACTTC. It encodes CASTGGRAVQETQYF.

The rearrangement uses TRBV7-8 and TRBJ2-3; D not resolved. Per the germline V gene, CDR1 is SGHVS and CDR2 is FQNEAQ. V was clipped by 2 bases and J by 5 bases, with 5 bases between them. The CDR3 contains 12 residues. The CDR3 region has the DNA TGTGCCAGCAGCTTAATCCAAGATACGCAGTATTTT. It codes for CASSLIQDTQYF.

This clonotype has only a few counts. For the CDR3, the DNA is TGTGCCAGCAGCCAAGATCTCCAGCCGGATCCGAACACCGGGGAGCTGTTTTTT. Protein: CASSQDLQPDPNTGELFF. V is TRBV3-1 and J is TRBJ2-2, with D uncertain. The CDR3 length is 18 residues. V lost 0 bases, J lost 0 bases, and 14 bases lay in between. CDR1 is LGHDT and CDR2 is YNNKEL in the germline V gene (reference sequence).

This clonotype has a handful of counts. One end of the junction does not line up with germline, which may come from a read error. The chain links TRBV12-3 or TRBV12-4 to TRBJ2-2, with 7 bases identical to TRBD1. The CDR3 length is 18 residues. The DNA of the CDR3 is TGTGCCAACAGTTACCGACCCGGGACAGAGTTGAACACCGGGGAGCTGTTTTTT. Its translation: CANSYRPGTELNTGELFF.

This chain joins TRBV6-1 and TRBJ2-3, with D unclear. Trimming left V 2 bases short and J 0 bases short, with 9 bases between. The CDR3 loop spans 15 amino acids. In germline, CDR1 is MNHNS, CDR2 SASEGT. The CDR3 sequence is CASSETPGSTDTQYF. The CDR3 nucleotides read TGTGCCAGCAGTGAAACCCCCGGCAGCACAGATACGCAGTATTTT.

This clonotype was counted only a few times. CDR3 nucleotide sequence: TGCGCCAGCAGTGATAGCGGGATCGACGAGCAGTACTTC. Encoded protein: CASSDSGIDEQYF. The gene calls are TRBV4-1 and TRBJ2-7, with 8 bases that match TRBD2. CDR3 length equals 13 residues. Germline V gene lookup returns CDR1 MGHRA and CDR2 YSYEKL. With V trimmed by 6 bases and J by 5 bases, 6 bases remained unmatched.

Note on this clonotype: A much larger clone differs by one base, so this may be a read error. V is TRBV4-2 and J is TRBJ2-7; D is tentatively TRBD1 or TRBD2 (5 bases each). CDR1 is LGHNA, CDR2 YNFKEQ, per germline. V shed 2 bases and J shed 2 bases, with 10 bases lying between them. The CDR3 loop spans 14 amino acids. The CDR3 DNA reads as TGTGCCAGCAGCCAATGGGACGGAACCTACGAGCAGTACTTC. As protein: CASSQWDGTYEQYF.

This sequence joins TRBV19 and TRBJ2-1; D unresolved. This CDR3 has 13 residues. CDR1 and CDR2 (germline): LNHDA, SQIVND (reference sequence). With 9 bases removed from V and 0 bases from J, the gap between germline ends came to 9 bases. CDR3 residues: CASGPSSYNEQFF. Here the CDR3 DNA reads TGTGCCAGCGGACCCAGCTCCTACAATGAGCAGTTCTTC.

The chain uses TRBV4-1 and TRBJ2-7; D is undetermined. This CDR3 has 14 amino acids. V was cut by 5 bases and J by 3 bases, with 14 bases left in between. Germline V gives CDR1 MGHRA, CDR2 YSYEKL. CDR3 sequence reads: CASSRQDSNYEQYF. The CDR3 DNA follows: TGCGCCAGCAGCAGGCAGGATTCGAACTACGAGCAGTACTTC.

The rearrangement uses TRBV4-3 and TRBJ2-7, with 10 positions matching TRBD1. Trimming removed 3 bases from V and 7 bases from J; junction bases left unmatched: 6. The CDR3 has 14 amino acids. CDR1 LGHNA and CDR2 YSLEER come from the germline V gene. CDR3 nucleotide sequence: TGCGCCAGCAGCCAGGGGACAGGGGCAAGGGAGCAGTACTTC. Its translation: CASSQGTGAREQYF.

This clonotype has only a few counts. V and J are TRBV29-1 and TRBJ2-7; 9 bases are a match to TRBD1. V lost 6 bases and J lost 0; bases outside the gene matches: 3. Germline CDR1 reads SQVTM; CDR2 reads ANQGSEA. The CDR3 extends over 13 amino acids. The CDR3 loop reads CSVTGGYSYEQYF. CDR3 bases: TGCAGCGTGACAGGGGGGTACTCCTACGAGCAGTACTTC.

This clonotype turned up a few times. The chain has TRBV6-5 and TRBJ2-3; tentative D call: TRBD1 (6 bases). Trimming cost V 2 bases and J 6 bases, with 15 bases left between them. This CDR3 is 15 amino acids long. Germline CDR1 MNHEY, CDR2 SVGAGI. The CDR3 nucleotides read TGTGCCAGCAGTTACGGGACACGGGGCCAGGATACGCAGTATTTT. Translated: CASSYGTRGQDTQYF.

The V and J genes are TRBV5-5 and TRBJ2-2; 11 bases are shared with TRBD2. Per the germline V gene, CDR1 is SGHKS and CDR2 is YYEKEE (reference sequence). This CDR3 contains 16 residues. V trimming: 7 bases; J trimming: 5 bases; junction bases outside the gene matches: 10. CDR3 in amino acids: CASSLTSGIRTGELFF. CDR3 in DNA: TGTGCCAGCTCCTTGACTAGCGGGATTCGGACCGGGGAGCTGTTTTTT. Based on the CDR3 plus reference TRBV5-5 and TRBJ2-2, the full variable domain is DAGVTQSPTHLIKTRGQQVTLRCSPISGHKSVSWYQQVLGQGPQFIFQYYEKEERGRGNFPDRFSARQFPNYSSELNVNALLLGDSALYLCASSLTSGIRTGELFFGEGSRLTVL.

This clonotype was observed many times. The rearrangement links TRBV5-6 to TRBJ2-7; D is possibly TRBD2 (6 bases). The V end lost 0 bases, the J end lost 7 bases, and 17 bases lay between the germline ends. The CDR3 spans 15 residues. Germline values: CDR1 SGHDT, CDR2 YYEEEE. The CDR3 is CASSLGGDPGWEQYF. The CDR3 nucleotides read TGTGCCAGCAGCTTGGGGGGGGACCCAGGATGGGAGCAGTACTTC.

This clonotype was detected once. The V and J genes are TRBV30 and TRBJ2-1; 9 bases align to TRBD2. The CDR3 loop spans 13 amino acids. Trimming cost V 4 bases and J 5 bases; bases outside gene matches: 3. Germline loops: CDR1 GTSNPN, CDR2 SVGIG (reference sequence). For the CDR3, the DNA is TGTGCCTGGACTAGCGGGGTTCACAATGAGCAGTTCTTC. Protein product: CAWTSGVHNEQFF.

The chain joins TRBV7-9 to TRBJ2-7; perhaps D is TRBD1 or TRBD2 (5 bases each). Germline values: CDR1 SEHNR, CDR2 FQNEAQ (reference sequence). V shed 1 base and J shed 4 bases, with 8 bases lying between them. CDR3 length equals 13 residues. The CDR3 DNA is TGTGCCAGCAGCTTAGGGGGGATATACGAGCAGTACTTC. The encoded protein is CASSLGGIYEQYF.

The V gene is TRBV12-5, the J gene TRBJ2-1; TRBD1 agrees at 9 bases. This CDR3 contains 17 residues. Germline V gene sequence: CDR1 LGHNT, CDR2 FRNRAP. With V trimmed by 3 bases and J by 4 bases, 10 bases remained unmatched. Written as DNA, the CDR3 is TGTGCTAGTGGTTTCAGCGTGGGACAGGGCCATTACAATGAGCAGTTCTTC. It codes for CASGFSVGQGHYNEQFF.

The chain carries TRBV5-1 and TRBJ1-2; 11 nucleotides match TRBD1. Per the germline V gene, CDR1 is SGHRS and CDR2 is YFSETQ. This CDR3 comprises 17 residues. V was clipped by 4 bases and J by 4 bases; unmatched bases: 12. The CDR3 sequence is CASSTELSGQGVYGYTF. CDR3 coding DNA: TGCGCCAGCAGCACAGAGCTATCGGGACAGGGGGTCTATGGCTACACCTTC.

This chain connects TRBV25-1 to TRBJ2-5; maybe TRBD2 (5 bases). Looked up from germline, CDR1 is MGHDK and CDR2 is SYGVNS. V dropped 1 base and J dropped 2 bases, with 11 bases sitting between them. This CDR3 has 15 residues. CDR3 sequence: CASSEFEGSQETQYF. CDR3 nucleotides: TGTGCCAGCAGTGAATTCGAGGGTTCGCAAGAGACCCAGTACTTC.

The chain joins TRBV6-5 to TRBJ2-1, with a weak D call TRBD1 (5 bases). CDR1 is MNHEY, CDR2 SVGAGI, per germline. V lost 0 bases, J lost 6 bases, and 9 bases lay in between. The CDR3 has 14 residues. The CDR3 coding sequence is TGTGCCAGCAGTTACTCTGAAGGGGTCAATGAGCAGTTCTTC. This encodes CASSYSEGVNEQFF.

The genes are TRBV18 and TRBJ1-6; the D is unclear. Trimming pared 3 bases from V and 8 bases from J, leaving 11 bases between. Germline V gives CDR1 KGHSH, CDR2 LQKENI. The CDR3 has 14 amino acids. The CDR3 DNA follows: TGTGCCAGCTCACCGTGGCAAGAGGATTCACCCCTCCACTTT. Protein sequence: CASSPWQEDSPLHF. Looking up the rest from reference TRBV18 and TRBJ1-6 gives the full variable domain: NAGVMQNPRHLVRRRGQEARLRCSPMKGHSHVYWYRQLPEEGLKFMVYLQKENIIDESGMPKERFSAEFPKEGPSILRIQQVVRGDSAAYFCASSPWQEDSPLHFGNGTRLTVT.

This clonotype turned up a few times. The chain links TRBV12-3 or TRBV12-4 to TRBJ1-1, with D possibly matching TRBD1 (6 bases). V lost 6 bases, J lost 4 bases, and 12 bases lay in between. The CDR3 loop spans 13 amino acids. The CDR3 sequence: CASSIRGSTEAFF. The CDR3 nucleotides read TGTGCCAGCAGCATCAGGGGTAGCACTGAAGCTTTCTTT.

This clonotype was seen only a few times. V usage is TRBV19 and J usage is TRBJ2-1, with D possibly called TRBD1 or TRBD2 (6 bases each). The CDR3 length is 17 residues. Trimming took off 3 bases at V and 1 base at J, with 16 bases between the two ends. The V gene's germline CDR1 is LNHDA and CDR2 SQIVND (reference sequence). CDR3 in amino acids: CASSMGASEHSYNEQFF. For the CDR3, the DNA is TGTGCCAGTAGTATGGGGGCTAGCGAACATTCCTACAATGAGCAGTTCTTC.

This clonotype was detected ten times or more. The chain joins TRBV5-1 to TRBJ1-1; D gene uncertain. Germline V gene lookup returns CDR1 SGHRS and CDR2 YFSETQ. The V and J ends lost 5 bases and 6 bases respectively, with 14 bases between them. This CDR3 region has 13 residues. DNA of the CDR3: TGCGCCAGCAGGCCGCCGGGCTACGCTGAAGCTTTCTTT. Translating gives CASRPPGYAEAFF.

This clonotype has only a few counts. The chain carries TRBV29-1 and TRBJ2-7; 9 nucleotides align to TRBD1. The CDR3 is 13 residues long. Trimming removed 5 bases from V and 4 bases from J; junction bases left unmatched: 6. CDR1 and CDR2 from the germline V gene are SQVTM and ANQGSEA. The CDR3 is CSVPGTGRYEQYF. DNA of the CDR3: TGCAGCGTTCCAGGGACAGGGAGGTACGAGCAGTACTTC.

V usage is TRBV11-2 and J usage is TRBJ2-7, with 11 bases matching TRBD1. CDR3 length: 16 residues. Germline-derived CDR1 and CDR2 are SGHAT and FQNNGV. Losses at the gene ends were 2 bases for V and 5 bases for J; bases not matched to a gene: 8. CDR3 region: CASSLSRTGGFNEQYF. Written as DNA, the CDR3 is TGTGCCAGCAGCTTATCCCGGACAGGGGGCTTCAACGAGCAGTACTTC.

There are a few counts of this clonotype. The rearrangement joins TRBV6-2 or TRBV6-3 to TRBJ2-7; the D gene could be TRBD1 or TRBD2 (5 bases each). V was trimmed by 1 base and J by 4 bases, leaving 8 bases between them. Per the germline V gene, CDR1 is MNHEY and CDR2 is SVGEGT. The CDR3 is made up of 13 amino acids. The DNA for the CDR3 is TGTGCCAGCAGTTACTTGGGACCTTACGAGCAGTACTTC. Translated: CASSYLGPYEQYF.

The gene calls are TRBV20-1 and TRBJ2-2, with 12 bases that match TRBD2. The CDR3 has 15 residues. V was pared by 2 bases and J by 7 bases, with 5 bases of the junction left unmatched. In germline, CDR1 is DFQATT, CDR2 SNEGSKA (reference sequence). CDR3 region: CSARLLAGGVGELFF. CDR3 in DNA: TGCAGTGCTAGACTACTAGCGGGAGGCGTCGGGGAGCTGTTTTTT.

This clonotype was observed a few times. The V call is TRBV27, the J call TRBJ2-7, with TRBD2 matching over 8 bases. V gave up 4 bases and J gave up 2 bases; unmatched junction bases: 7. This CDR3 has 15 residues. Germline V lookup: CDR1 MNHEY, CDR2 SMNVEV (reference sequence). The CDR3 spells CASSSIAGPPYEQYF. The CDR3 DNA reads TGTGCCAGCAGTTCGATAGCGGGACCCCCCTACGAGCAGTACTTC.

The table lists this clonotype with a few counts. The chain couples TRBV12-3 or TRBV12-4 to TRBJ1-1, with 11 bases matching TRBD1. Losses at the gene ends were 5 bases for V and 5 bases for J; bases not matched to a gene: 4. There are 14 residues in the CDR3. DNA for the CDR3: TGTGCCAGCAGTGGACAGGGGGCGCGTACTGAAGCTTTCTTT. As protein: CASSGQGARTEAFF.

The gene calls are TRBV12-3 or TRBV12-4 and TRBJ2-1, with 11 nucleotides matching TRBD2. The CDR3 is 16 amino acids. V was pared by 6 bases and J by 1 base, with 5 bases of the junction left unmatched. The CDR3 reads CASRTSGGSSYNEQFF. The CDR3 DNA reads as TGTGCCAGCAGAACTAGCGGGGGATCTTCCTACAATGAGCAGTTCTTC.

Of note for this clonotype: Mismatch with germline at one junction end may stem from a read error. This chain links TRBV14 with TRBJ2-7, with 7 bases that match TRBD1. This CDR3 has 14 amino acids. CDR1 SGHDN and CDR2 FVKESK come from the germline V gene. The CDR3 loop reads CASSPTRQGSEQYF. CDR3 coding DNA: TGTGCCAGCAGCCCCACCCGACAGGGAAGCGAGCAGTACTTT.